Listed below are T cell receptor beta chains from one sample, sequenced in a study of shared clonotypes between healthy human individuals. The method was immunoSEQ multiplex PCR; TCRdb's version includes in-frame clones alone and lacks a portion of them. The sample records about 710,000 clones, over 60% being singletons. The sequenced sample consisted of memory CD4+ T cells sorted from blood. The receptor source for this set is a woman in her 30s in good health. Both conserved end residues are part of each CDR3. The order of the fields is D gene, V gene, clone size, J gene, CDR3 protein, CDR3 DNA. D genes are given only for firm matches. Not every row has a clone size; where given, it reads once, few, many or a size class.

d_gene: TRBD2; v_gene: TRBV7-2; abundance: NA; j_gene: TRBJ2-7; CDR3aa: CASSPWEGWGYEQYF; CDR3nt: TGTGCCAGCAGCCCCTGGGAGGGTTGGGGCTACGAGCAGTACTTC
d_gene: NA; v_gene: TRBV5-4; abundance: few; j_gene: TRBJ1-3; CDR3aa: CASSLDQGGSGNTIYF; CDR3nt: TGTGCCAGCAGCTTGGATCAGGGAGGTTCTGGAAACACCATATATTTT
d_gene: NA; v_gene: TRBV7-2; abundance: few; j_gene: TRBJ2-2; CDR3aa: CASSLVPGELFF; CDR3nt: TGTGCCAGCAGCTTAGTTCCCGGGGAGCTGTTTTTT
d_gene: NA; v_gene: TRBV5-1; abundance: NA; j_gene: TRBJ1-4; CDR3aa: CASSFTEANEKLFF; CDR3nt: TGCGCCAGCAGCTTCACGGAGGCGAATGAAAAACTGTTTTTT
d_gene: NA; v_gene: TRBV10-1; abundance: NA; j_gene: TRBJ2-1; CDR3aa: CASSRSMGVGNEQFF; CDR3nt: TGCGCCAGCAGCCGTTCCATGGGTGTTGGCAATGAGCAGTTCTTC
d_gene: NA; v_gene: TRBV6-6; abundance: few; j_gene: TRBJ1-5; CDR3aa: CASSGDSNQPQHF; CDR3nt: TGTGCCAGCAGTGGGGATAGCAATCAGCCCCAGCATTTT
d_gene: TRBD2; v_gene: TRBV9; abundance: NA; j_gene: TRBJ2-2; CDR3aa: CASSGLAGNTGELFF; CDR3nt: TGTGCCAGCAGCGGACTAGCGGGAAACACCGGGGAGCTGTTTTTT
d_gene: TRBD2; v_gene: TRBV6-4; abundance: NA; j_gene: TRBJ2-2; CDR3aa: CASSHRTSGSFGELFF; CDR3nt: TGTGCCAGCAGCCACAGGACTAGCGGGTCTTTCGGGGAGCTGTTTTTT
d_gene: NA; v_gene: TRBV2; abundance: NA; j_gene: TRBJ1-4; CDR3aa: CASSEARVLFF; CDR3nt: TGTGCCAGCAGTGAGGCCAGAGTCTTGTTTTTT
d_gene: NA; v_gene: TRBV5-1; abundance: NA; j_gene: TRBJ2-3; CDR3aa: CASSPRKDTQYF; CDR3nt: TGCGCCAGCAGCCCTAGAAAAGATACGCAGTATTTT
d_gene: NA; v_gene: TRBV4-1; abundance: few; j_gene: TRBJ1-2; CDR3aa: CASSQAKESYGYTF; CDR3nt: TGCGCCAGCAGCCAAGCTAAAGAGTCCTATGGCTACACCTTC
d_gene: TRBD2; v_gene: TRBV4-1; abundance: few; j_gene: TRBJ2-3; CDR3aa: CASSQAGAGGLSTDTQYF; CDR3nt: TGCGCCAGCAGCCAAGCGGGCGCGGGAGGGCTCAGCACAGATACGCAGTATTTT
d_gene: NA; v_gene: TRBV2; abundance: NA; j_gene: TRBJ2-2; CDR3aa: CASSERRIRGSRGNTGELFF; CDR3nt: TGTGCCAGCAGTGAAAGGCGAATCCGGGGTTCGAGGGGGAACACCGGGGAGCTGTTTTTT
d_gene: NA; v_gene: TRBV15; abundance: few; j_gene: TRBJ2-7; CDR3aa: CATSRVSGAYEQYF; CDR3nt: TGTGCCACCAGCAGAGTTAGCGGAGCCTACGAGCAGTACTTC
d_gene: NA; v_gene: TRBV28; abundance: NA; j_gene: TRBJ2-7; CDR3aa: CASSFQNYEQYF; CDR3nt: TGTGCCAGCAGTTTCCAGAACTACGAGCAGTACTTC
d_gene: NA; v_gene: TRBV9; abundance: NA; j_gene: TRBJ2-1; CDR3aa: CASSVTPNNEQFF; CDR3nt: TGTGCCAGCAGCGTAACACCAAACAATGAGCAGTTCTTC
d_gene: NA; v_gene: TRBV7-2; abundance: NA; j_gene: TRBJ2-5; CDR3aa: CASSLGRETQYF; CDR3nt: TGTGCCAGCAGCTTAGGTCGAGAGACCCAGTACTTC
d_gene: NA; v_gene: TRBV28; abundance: once; j_gene: TRBJ2-7; CDR3aa: CASSFSGPYEQYF; CDR3nt: TGTGCCAGCAGTTTTAGCGGCCCCTACGAGCAGTACTTC
d_gene: NA; v_gene: TRBV7-2; abundance: many; j_gene: TRBJ2-7; CDR3aa: CASKSAGGEQYF; CDR3nt: TGTGCCAGCAAGTCAGCGGGTGGTGAGCAGTACTTC
d_gene: NA; v_gene: TRBV19; abundance: few; j_gene: TRBJ1-2; CDR3aa: CASSRERFYGYTF; CDR3nt: TGTGCCAGTAGCCGAGAGAGGTTCTATGGCTACACCTTC
d_gene: NA; v_gene: TRBV7-9; abundance: NA; j_gene: TRBJ1-3; CDR3aa: CASSFIYGTVGNTIYF; CDR3nt: TGTGCCAGCAGCTTCATATATGGTACAGTCGGAAACACCATATATTTT
d_gene: NA; v_gene: TRBV6-5; abundance: many; j_gene: TRBJ2-3; CDR3aa: CASKGQTDTQYF; CDR3nt: TGTGCCAGCAAGGGGCAGACAGATACGCAGTATTTT
d_gene: NA; v_gene: TRBV4-2; abundance: NA; j_gene: TRBJ1-5; CDR3aa: CASSTDGNQPQHF; CDR3nt: TGTGCCAGCAGCACGGACGGGAATCAGCCCCAGCATTTT
d_gene: NA; v_gene: TRBV5-1; abundance: NA; j_gene: TRBJ1-2; CDR3aa: CASSQISGTNYGYTF; CDR3nt: TGCGCCAGCAGCCAAATTTCGGGAACTAACTATGGCTACACCTTC
d_gene: TRBD2; v_gene: TRBV30; abundance: NA; j_gene: TRBJ2-7; CDR3aa: CAWSVRSGRTSYEQYF; CDR3nt: TGTGCCTGGAGTGTACGTTCCGGGAGGACCTCCTACGAGCAGTACTTC
d_gene: NA; v_gene: TRBV25-1; abundance: NA; j_gene: TRBJ2-3; CDR3aa: CASSEIDTQYF; CDR3nt: TGTGCCAGCAGTGAAATAGATACGCAGTATTTT
d_gene: TRBD2; v_gene: TRBV27; abundance: NA; j_gene: TRBJ2-7; CDR3aa: CASRTSGMEQYF; CDR3nt: TGTGCCAGCAGGACTAGCGGGATGGAGCAGTACTTC
d_gene: TRBD1; v_gene: TRBV27; abundance: few; j_gene: TRBJ1-5; CDR3aa: CASSLFGTGPYQPQHF; CDR3nt: TGTGCCAGCAGTTTATTCGGGACAGGTCCCTATCAGCCCCAGCATTTT
d_gene: NA; v_gene: TRBV2; abundance: once; j_gene: TRBJ1-2; CDR3aa: CASRDTGFVGYTF; CDR3nt: TGTGCCAGCAGGGATACCGGGTTCGTTGGCTACACCTTC
d_gene: TRBD1; v_gene: TRBV7-3; abundance: NA; j_gene: TRBJ2-1; CDR3aa: CASSASTGGWGGNEQFF; CDR3nt: TGTGCCAGCAGCGCCTCCACAGGGGGCTGGGGTGGGAATGAGCAGTTCTTC
d_gene: NA; v_gene: TRBV29-1; abundance: NA; j_gene: TRBJ2-4; CDR3aa: CSVEWGAKNIQYF; CDR3nt: TGCAGCGTTGAATGGGGGGCCAAAAACATTCAGTACTTC
d_gene: NA; v_gene: TRBV27; abundance: NA; j_gene: TRBJ2-5; CDR3aa: CASSLTPGARRETQYF; CDR3nt: TGTGCCAGCAGCCTCACTCCGGGGGCCCGACGAGAGACCCAGTACTTC
d_gene: TRBD2; v_gene: TRBV6-6; abundance: NA; j_gene: TRBJ2-7; CDR3aa: CASRPLAATYEQYF; CDR3nt: TGTGCCAGCAGACCACTAGCGGCCACCTACGAGCAGTACTTC
d_gene: NA; v_gene: TRBV10-1; abundance: once; j_gene: TRBJ2-3; CDR3aa: CASSPNTDTQYF; CDR3nt: TGCGCCAGCAGCCCCAACACAGATACGCAGTATTTT
d_gene: TRBD1; v_gene: TRBV4-1; abundance: few; j_gene: TRBJ1-1; CDR3aa: CASSQGIPGQGRTEAFF; CDR3nt: TGCGCCAGCAGCCAGGGTATCCCGGGACAGGGGCGAACTGAAGCTTTCTTT
d_gene: NA; v_gene: TRBV7-9; abundance: once; j_gene: TRBJ2-5; CDR3aa: CASRISGVETQYF; CDR3nt: TGTGCCAGCAGGATATCGGGCGTGGAGACCCAGTACTTC